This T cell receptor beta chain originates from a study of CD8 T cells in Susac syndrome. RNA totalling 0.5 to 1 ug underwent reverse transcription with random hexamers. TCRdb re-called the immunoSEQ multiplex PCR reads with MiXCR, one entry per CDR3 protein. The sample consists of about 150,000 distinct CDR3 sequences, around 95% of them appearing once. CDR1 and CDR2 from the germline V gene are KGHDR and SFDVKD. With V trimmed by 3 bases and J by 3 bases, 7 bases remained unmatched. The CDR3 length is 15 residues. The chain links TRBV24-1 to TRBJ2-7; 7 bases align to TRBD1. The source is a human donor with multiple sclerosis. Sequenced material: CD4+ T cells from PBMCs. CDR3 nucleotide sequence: TGTGCCACCAGTGATCGACAGGGCTCACTCTACGAGCAGTACTTC. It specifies CATSDRQGSLYEQYF.